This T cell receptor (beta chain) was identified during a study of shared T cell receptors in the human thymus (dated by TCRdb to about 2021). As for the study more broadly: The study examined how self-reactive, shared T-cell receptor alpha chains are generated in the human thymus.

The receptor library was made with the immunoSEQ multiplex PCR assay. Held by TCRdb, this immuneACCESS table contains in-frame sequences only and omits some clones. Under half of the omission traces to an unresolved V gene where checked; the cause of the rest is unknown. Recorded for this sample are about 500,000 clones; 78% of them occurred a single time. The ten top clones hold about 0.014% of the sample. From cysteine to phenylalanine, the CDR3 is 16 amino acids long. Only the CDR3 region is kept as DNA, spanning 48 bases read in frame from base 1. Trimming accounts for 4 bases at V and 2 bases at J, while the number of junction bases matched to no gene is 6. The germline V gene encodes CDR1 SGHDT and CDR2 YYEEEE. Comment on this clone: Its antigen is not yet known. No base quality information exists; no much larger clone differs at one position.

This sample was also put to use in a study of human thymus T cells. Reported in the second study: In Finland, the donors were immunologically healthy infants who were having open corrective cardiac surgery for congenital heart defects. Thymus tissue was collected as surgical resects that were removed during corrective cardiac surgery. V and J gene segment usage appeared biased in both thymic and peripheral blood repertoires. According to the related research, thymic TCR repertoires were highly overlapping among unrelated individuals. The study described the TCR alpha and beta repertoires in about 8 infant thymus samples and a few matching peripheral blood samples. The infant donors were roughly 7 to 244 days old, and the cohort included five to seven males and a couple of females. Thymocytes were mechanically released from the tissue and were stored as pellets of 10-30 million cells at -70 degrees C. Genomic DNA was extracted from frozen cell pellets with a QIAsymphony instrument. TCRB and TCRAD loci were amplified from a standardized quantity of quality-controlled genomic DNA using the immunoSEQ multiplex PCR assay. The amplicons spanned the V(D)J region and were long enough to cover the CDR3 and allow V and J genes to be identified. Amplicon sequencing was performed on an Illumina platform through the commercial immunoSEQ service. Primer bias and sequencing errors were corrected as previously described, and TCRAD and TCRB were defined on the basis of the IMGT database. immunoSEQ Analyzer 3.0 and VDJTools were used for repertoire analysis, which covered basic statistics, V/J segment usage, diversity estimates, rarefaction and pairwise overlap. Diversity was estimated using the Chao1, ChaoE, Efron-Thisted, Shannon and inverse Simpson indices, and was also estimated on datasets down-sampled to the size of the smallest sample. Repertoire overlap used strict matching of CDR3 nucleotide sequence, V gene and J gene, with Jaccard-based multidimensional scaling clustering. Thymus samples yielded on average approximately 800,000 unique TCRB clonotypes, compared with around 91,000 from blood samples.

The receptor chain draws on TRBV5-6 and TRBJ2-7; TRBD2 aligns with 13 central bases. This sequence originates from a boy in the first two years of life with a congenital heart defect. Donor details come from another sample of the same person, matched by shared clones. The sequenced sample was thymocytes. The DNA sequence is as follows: TGTGCCAGCAGCACCGGGACTAGCGGGACACCCTACGAGCAGTACTTC. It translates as CASSTGTSGTPYEQYF.